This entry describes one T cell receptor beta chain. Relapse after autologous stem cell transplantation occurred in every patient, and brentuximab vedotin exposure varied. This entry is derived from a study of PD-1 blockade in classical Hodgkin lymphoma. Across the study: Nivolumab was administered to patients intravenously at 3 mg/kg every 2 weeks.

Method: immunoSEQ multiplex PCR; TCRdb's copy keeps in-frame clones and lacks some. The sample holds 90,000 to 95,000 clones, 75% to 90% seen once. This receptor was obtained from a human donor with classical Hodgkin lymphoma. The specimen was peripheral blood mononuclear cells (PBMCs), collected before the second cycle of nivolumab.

CDR3 residues: CASSFVGRELQETQYF. The CDR3 coding sequence is TGTGCCAGCAGCTTCGTCGGGAGGGAGCTCCAAGAGACCCAGTACTTC. The chain uses TRBV7-8 and TRBJ2-5, with TRBD2 matching 8 bases. Germline CDR1 is SGHVS and CDR2 is FQNEAQ. The J segment lost 1 base and the V segment lost 3 bases, leaving 7 bases of the junction unmatched. This CDR3 is built from 16 residues.